The rows below give T cell receptor beta chains drawn from one sample of a study of CD8 T cells in Susac syndrome. TCRdb re-analysed the immunoSEQ multiplex PCR reads in MiXCR, keeping a single row per CDR3 protein. The sample has 150,000 to 160,000 distinct CDR3 sequences; around 95% are singletons. The sequencing input was CD8+ T cells from PBMCs. Source of these receptors: a human donor with multiple sclerosis. The CDR3 runs from the conserved cysteine through the conserved F or W. The order of the fields is D gene, V gene, clone size, J gene, CDR3 DNA, CDR3 protein. The D gene is left open where the match is weak. Size is omitted from some rows. Given values are once, few, many or a class for expanded clones.

-	TRBV15	-	TRBJ1-2	TGTGCTACCCGGGGGCAGAGCTACTATGGCTACACCTTC	CATRGQSYYGYTF
TRBD2	TRBV27	-	TRBJ2-7	TGTGCCAGCAGTTTAAGCGGGGGGGCCGACGAGCAGTACTTC	CASSLSGGADEQYF
TRBD1	TRBV15	-	TRBJ1-1	TGTGCCACCAGCAGACCAGGGGGCACGGGGTACGAAGCTTTCTTT	CATSRPGGTGYEAFF
-	TRBV4-1	-	TRBJ2-7	TGCGCCAGCAGCCCGCCCCGGGTCTACGAGCAGTACTTC	CASSPPRVYEQYF
-	TRBV18	-	TRBJ2-1	TGTGCCAGCTCACCCCCTGGGGGTAGGAGCTGGAATGAGCAGTTCTTC	CASSPPGGRSWNEQFF
-	TRBV7-8	once	TRBJ2-2	TGTGCCATCCTCAGGAGGGGGGGCACGAACACCGGGGAGCTGTTTTTT	CAILRRGGTNTGELFF
-	TRBV18	-	TRBJ1-1	TGTGCCAGCTCACAAGGACAGACCCCGAACACTGAAGCTTTCTTT	CASSQGQTPNTEAFF
-	TRBV14	-	TRBJ2-3	TGTGCCAGCAGCCAAGATTGGAGCACAGATACGCAGTATTTT	CASSQDWSTDTQYF
TRBD2	TRBV12-3/TRBV12-4	-	TRBJ2-5	TGTGCCAGCAGTTTGGGGGGAGGGTTTGTGACCCAGTACTTC	CASSLGGGFVTQYF
-	TRBV4-1	-	TRBJ1-2	TGCGCCAGCAGCCAAGATCTTAGGTACGGCTACACCTTC	CASSQDLRYGYTF
TRBD1	TRBV20-1	-	TRBJ1-2	TGCAGTGCTAACGACAGGGTAGATGGCTACACCTTC	CSANDRVDGYTF
-	TRBV2	-	TRBJ2-1	TGTGCCACCACAGGGAACAAGCAGTTCTTC	CATTGNKQFF
-	TRBV5-6	-	TRBJ2-3	TGTGCCAGCAGCTTGGCCAGCGCGGCAGATACGCAGTATTTT	CASSLASAADTQYF
-	TRBV30	-	TRBJ1-1	TGTGCCTGGACTCGTAGGGGTGAGGGAGTATCGCGGACTGAAGCTTTCTTT	CAWTRRGEGVSRTEAFF
-	TRBV27	-	TRBJ1-1	TGTGCCAGCAGTTTGCGGAAGGGAGGGAGGACTGAAGCTTTCTTT	CASSLRKGGRTEAFF
-	TRBV9	-	TRBJ1-2	TGTGCCAGCAGGGACAGTACACCCTATGGCTACACCTTC	CASRDSTPYGYTF
TRBD1	TRBV6-6	-	TRBJ1-2	TGTGCCATCATGACAGGGGGATACTATGGCTACACCTTC	CAIMTGGYYGYTF
-	TRBV9	-	TRBJ2-1	TGTGCCAGCAGCGTAGATGGGACGGTGGCACCGTTACACCGGCAGTTCTTC	CASSVDGTVAPLHRQFF
TRBD1	TRBV20-1	-	TRBJ2-7	TGCAGTGCCCCACTGGGACAGGGAGAGTACGAGCAGTACTTC	CSAPLGQGEYEQYF
-	TRBV13	-	TRBJ2-3	TGTGCCAGCAGCCTCACGGTGGCCCCCAGGGATACGCAGTATTTT	CASSLTVAPRDTQYF
-	TRBV2	-	TRBJ2-7	TGTGCCAGCAGTGAATTAGATTTCGTTGTTTCCGGCTACGAGCAGTACTTC	CASSELDFVVSGYEQYF
TRBD2	TRBV4-1	-	TRBJ2-3	TGCGCCAGCAGCCAGCAAGCGGGGGGGGGACCCACAGATACGCAGTATTTT	CASSQQAGGGPTDTQYF
-	TRBV5-1	-	TRBJ2-2	TGCGCCAGCAGCTTGGTCAGGGCGAACACCGGGGAGCTGTTTTTT	CASSLVRANTGELFF
-	TRBV4-2	-	TRBJ2-1	TGTGCCAGCAGCCAAGATGAGGGGGACGGGGGCAATGAGCAGTTCTTC	CASSQDEGDGGNEQFF
TRBD2	TRBV3-1	-	TRBJ2-1	TGTGCCAGCAGTGCACATCCCCCGGGACTAGGAATATACGAGCAGTTCTTC	CASSAHPPGLGIYEQFF
TRBD1	TRBV13	-	TRBJ2-1	TGTGCCAGCAGCTTAGAATCCGGGACAGGGTTGAATGAGCAGTTCTTC	CASSLESGTGLNEQFF
TRBD1	TRBV7-9	few	TRBJ1-2	TGTGCCAGCAGCTCTGGACAGGGTTTGGACTATGGCTACACCTTC	CASSSGQGLDYGYTF
-	TRBV7-9	-	TRBJ2-5	TGTGCCAGCACCACCCCAGGGGGGGAGGAGACCCAGTACTTC	CASTTPGGEETQYF
-	TRBV15	-	TRBJ1-2	TGTGCCACCAGCAGAGACAGGGCAGAGGGCTACACCTTC	CATSRDRAEGYTF
-	TRBV30	-	TRBJ2-3	TGTGCCTGGAGTGTAACAGCAAACACAGATACGCAGTATTTT	CAWSVTANTDTQYF
-	TRBV29-1	-	TRBJ1-1	TGCAGCGTTAAGGAGGGGACTGAAGCTTTCTTT	CSVKEGTEAFF
-	TRBV20-1	-	TRBJ2-1	TGCAGTGCTAGGGGTATGGGGGGCTATGAGCAGTTCTTC	CSARGMGGYEQFF
-	TRBV5-6	-	TRBJ2-2	TGTGCCAGCAGCCCGTTTGGTGTAGCCGGGGAGCTGTTTTTT	CASSPFGVAGELFF
-	TRBV27	-	TRBJ1-1	TGTGCCAGCAGTTTTTGGGGGACTGCTGAAGCTTTCTTT	CASSFWGTAEAFF
-	TRBV7-9	-	TRBJ2-1	TGTGCCAGCAGCTCAGCAGGGTTAGGAGATGAGCAGTTCTTC	CASSSAGLGDEQFF
-	TRBV9	-	TRBJ1-2	TGTGCCAGCAGCGTAGATGGGGGCCGCGGCTATGGCTACACCTTC	CASSVDGGRGYGYTF
-	TRBV29-1	-	TRBJ2-1	TGCAGCGCCACTGCGGGCAGGGGCGCCTACAATGAGCAGTTCTTC	CSATAGRGAYNEQFF
TRBD1	TRBV9	-	TRBJ1-1	TGTGCCAGCAGCGTATCTACAGGGGGCACTGAAGCTTTCTTT	CASSVSTGGTEAFF
TRBD2	TRBV19	-	TRBJ2-3	TGTGCCAGTAGTATCCCCCGCGGGGGGGCCTCAGATACGCAGTATTTT	CASSIPRGGASDTQYF
-	TRBV7-9	-	TRBJ2-3	TGTGCCAGCAGCTTAGAGGGGGAGGATACGCAGTATTTT	CASSLEGEDTQYF
TRBD1	TRBV7-9	once	TRBJ1-1	TGTGCCAGCAGCCCTGACAGGGACACTGAAGCTTTCTTT	CASSPDRDTEAFF
-	TRBV9	-	TRBJ1-2	TGTGCCAGCAGCGTAGACGGAGATGGCTACACCTTC	CASSVDGDGYTF
-	TRBV6-1	-	TRBJ2-6	TGTGCCAGCAGTCCAACCCGGAGGGGAGGTCGGTCTGGGGCCAACGTCCTGACTTTC	CASSPTRRGGRSGANVLTF